This T cell receptor beta chain was identified during a study of regulatory T cells in long-lasting Graves disease. Regarding the study as a whole: Investigators studied peripheral blood only, not thyroid tissue.

CDR3-region Arm-PCR and iRepertoire HTBI primers produced the TCR beta libraries. Via MiXCR, TCRdb re-called the multiplex PCR reads, giving one row per CDR3 protein. The sample records a few hundred thousand distinct CDR3 sequences, 20% to 25% being singletons. CDR3 length: 12 amino acids. Per the germline V gene, CDR1 is SGHRS and CDR2 is YFSETQ. The V and J ends lost 2 bases and 10 bases respectively, with 7 bases between them. As to time point: persistent/refractory GD, antithyroid drugs over 5 years with positive TRAb. PBMC-derived RNA was used for the TCR library. The sample holds a few counts of this clonotype. The antigen is undetermined.

The specimen comprised peripheral blood mononuclear cells (PBMCs), sampled when the disease was refractory, from a patient treated with antithyroid drugs. The clonotype originates from a female donor with Graves disease. V is TRBV5-1 and J is TRBJ1-6; no definite D call. CDR3 residues: CASSLDGSPLHF. CDR3 DNA sequence: TGCGCCAGCAGCTTAGACGGATCACCCCTCCACTTT.